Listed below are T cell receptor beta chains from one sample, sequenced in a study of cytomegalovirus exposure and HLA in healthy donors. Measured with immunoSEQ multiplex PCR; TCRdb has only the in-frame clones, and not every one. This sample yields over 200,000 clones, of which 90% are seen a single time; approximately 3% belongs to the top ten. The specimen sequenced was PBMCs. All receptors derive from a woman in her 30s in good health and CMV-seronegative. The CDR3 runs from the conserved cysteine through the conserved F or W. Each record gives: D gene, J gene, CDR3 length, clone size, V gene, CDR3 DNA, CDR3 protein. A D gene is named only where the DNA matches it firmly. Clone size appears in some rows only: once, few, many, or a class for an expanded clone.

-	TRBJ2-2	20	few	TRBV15	TGTGCCACCAGCAGAGATAGGTCCCCCGGGCAGGGGAGTGGCACCGGGGAGCTGTTTTTT	CATSRDRSPGQGSGTGELFF
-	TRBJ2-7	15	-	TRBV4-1	TGCGCCAGCAGCCAAGATAGGCAGCCGTCCTACGAGCAGTACTTC	CASSQDRQPSYEQYF
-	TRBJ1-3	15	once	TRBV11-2	TGTGCCAGCAGCTTAGACAGAGTCTCTGGAAACACCATATATTTT	CASSLDRVSGNTIYF
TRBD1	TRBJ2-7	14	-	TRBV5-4	TGTGCCAGCAGCGAGGGGACAGAACCTACGAAGCAGTACTTC	CASSEGTEPTKQYF
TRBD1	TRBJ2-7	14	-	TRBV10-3	TGTGCCATCAGTGCTGGGACAGGGTTTTACGAGCAGTACTTC	CAISAGTGFYEQYF
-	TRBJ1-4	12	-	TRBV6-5	TGTGCCAGCAGTTTCAATACCGGGGGACTGTTTTTT	CASSFNTGGLFF
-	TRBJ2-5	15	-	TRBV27	TGTGCCAGCAGTCCTATCAGGGGGGCATGGGAGACCCAGTACTTC	CASSPIRGAWETQYF
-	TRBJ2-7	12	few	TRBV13	TGTGCCAGCAGCCTCAGCTCCTACGAGCAGTACTTC	CASSLSSYEQYF
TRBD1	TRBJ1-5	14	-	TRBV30	TGTGCCTGGAGTGCGAGGGGGCAAAATCAGCCCCAGCATTTT	CAWSARGQNQPQHF
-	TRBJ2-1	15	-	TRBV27	TGTGCCAGCAACTGGGACGTAGGAAACTACAATGAGCAGTTCTTC	CASNWDVGNYNEQFF
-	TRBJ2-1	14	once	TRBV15	TGTGCCACCAGAGGCGGGTGGGGGTGGAATGAGCAGTTCTTC	CATRGGWGWNEQFF
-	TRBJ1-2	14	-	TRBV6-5	TGTGCCAGCAGTTACTCGGGGGGTTCGGATGGCTACACCTTC	CASSYSGGSDGYTF
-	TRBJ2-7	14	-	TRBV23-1	TGCGCCAGCAGTCAATCCGTAGATTCCTACGAGCAGTACTTC	CASSQSVDSYEQYF
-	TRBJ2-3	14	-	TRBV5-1	TGCGCCAGCAGCTTGGGGGGGTATGCAGATACGCAGTATTTT	CASSLGGYADTQYF
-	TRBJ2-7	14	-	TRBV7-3	TGTGCCAGCAGCTTAATCGGGCCAGACTACGAGCAGTACTTC	CASSLIGPDYEQYF
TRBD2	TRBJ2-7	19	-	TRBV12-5	TGTGCTAGTGGTTTGGCCCAAAGGAGATGGCGGGAGTGTCTCTACGAGCAGTACTTC	CASGLAQRRWRECLYEQYF
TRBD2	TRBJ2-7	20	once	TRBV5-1	TGCGCCCAAAAGGAACTATTAGCTTTGGCGGGAGCGATAAGCTCCTACGAGCAGTACTTC	CAQKELLALAGAISSYEQYF
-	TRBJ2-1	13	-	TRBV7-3	TGTGCCAGCAGCTTAGGTAGGGACAATGAGCAGTTCTTC	CASSLGRDNEQFF
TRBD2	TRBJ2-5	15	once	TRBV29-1	TGCAGCGTTGCTCCTAGCGGGTCCGTACAAGAGACCCAGTACTTC	CSVAPSGSVQETQYF
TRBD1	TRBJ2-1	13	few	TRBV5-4	TGTGCCAGCAGCTTCTTACAGGGGAATGAGCAGTTCTTC	CASSFLQGNEQFF
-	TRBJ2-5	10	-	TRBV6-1	TGTGCCAGCCGCCTGGAGACCCAGTACTTC	CASRLETQYF
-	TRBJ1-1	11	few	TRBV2	TGTGCCAGCAGGACAGAGGGGGAAGCTTTCTTT	CASRTEGEAFF
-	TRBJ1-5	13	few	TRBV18	TGTGCCAGCTCAACAGGGAGCAATCAGCCCCAGCATTTT	CASSTGSNQPQHF
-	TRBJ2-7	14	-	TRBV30	TGTGCCTGGAGTCGCCGGACAGTCTCCTACGAGCAGTACTTC	CAWSRRTVSYEQYF
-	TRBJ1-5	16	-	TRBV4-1	TGCGCCAGCAGCCAAGAGGTTGGGCCGGTCAATCAGCCCCAGCATTTT	CASSQEVGPVNQPQHF
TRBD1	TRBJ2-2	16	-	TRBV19	TGTGCCAGTAGTGGGAAAACAGGGGTGAACACCGGGGAGCTGTTTTTT	CASSGKTGVNTGELFF
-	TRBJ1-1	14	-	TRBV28	TGTGCCAGCAGTTTAACAGGAGGGAACACTGAAGCTTTCTTT	CASSLTGGNTEAFF
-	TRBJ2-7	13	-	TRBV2	TGTGCCAGCAGTGAAGGGATCTCATACGAGCAGTACTTC	CASSEGISYEQYF
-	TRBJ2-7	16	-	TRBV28	TGTGCCAGCAGTCCGTTCCGGGCCTACGACCTCCACGAGCAGTACTTC	CASSPFRAYDLHEQYF
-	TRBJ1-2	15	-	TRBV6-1	TGTGCCAGCAGTGAGTTGACAGGATCGGGCTATGGCTACACCTTC	CASSELTGSGYGYTF
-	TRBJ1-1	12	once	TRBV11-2	TGTGCCAGCACCCACTCAGAACTTGAAGCTTTCTTT	CASTHSELEAFF
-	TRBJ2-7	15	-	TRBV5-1	TGCGCCAGCAGCTTGGGGTCGGGCACCCACTACGAGCAGTACTTC	CASSLGSGTHYEQYF
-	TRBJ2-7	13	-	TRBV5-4	TGTGCCAGCAGCTTGGAGGCTTCCGCCGAGCAGTACTTC	CASSLEASAEQYF
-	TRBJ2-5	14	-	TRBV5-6	TGTGCCAGCAGCTTGGTCGGGGTGTGGGAGACCCAGTACTTC	CASSLVGVWETQYF
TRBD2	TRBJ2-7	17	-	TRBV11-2	TGTGCCAGCAGCGGGAGTCTAGCGGGAGGGCAAAGTTACGAGCAGTACTTC	CASSGSLAGGQSYEQYF
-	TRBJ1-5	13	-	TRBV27	TGTGCCAGCAGTTTACAGGGAACTCAGCCCCAGCATTTT	CASSLQGTQPQHF
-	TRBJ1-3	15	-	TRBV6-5	TGTGCCAGCAGTTCCACAGGGAACTCTGGAAACACCATATATTTT	CASSSTGNSGNTIYF